These 6 T cell receptor beta chains share one sample of origin, sequenced in a study of T cells after yellow fever vaccination. A single record per CDR3 protein comes from TCRdb applying MiXCR to the 5' RACE reads. The sample contains 100,000 to 150,000 distinct CDR3 sequences, roughly 15% of which appear only once. The sequences come from CD8+ T cells sorted from PBMCs, collected 5 days after the yellow fever booster vaccination. These receptors all come from a man aged 18 to 29 who received the YFV17D yellow fever vaccine.

This clonotype appeared a few times. This is likely a read error, given that the CDR3 carries no conserved phenylalanine or tryptophan at its end. The J gene is TRBJ2-2, the V gene TRBV25-1, with 9 positions matching TRBD2. The ends lost 6 bases at V and 4 bases at J; junction bases unmatched: 9. The CDR3 is 16 amino acids. The germline CDR1 and CDR2 sequences are MGHDK and SYGVNS. CDR3 protein: CASRASGATITGELFY. CDR3 in DNA: TGTGCCAGCAGGGCTAGCGGGGCTACAATCACCGGGGAGCTGTTTTAT.

This clonotype was counted between two and nine times. The rearrangement joins TRBV5-1 to TRBJ2-5, with 14 nucleotides matching TRBD2. Germline values: CDR1 SGHRS, CDR2 YFSETQ. The length of the CDR3 is 14 residues. V dropped 3 bases and J dropped 5; count of bases not matched to a gene: 0. The CDR3 is CASSWTSGGETQYF. CDR3 in DNA: TGCGCCAGCAGCTGGACTAGCGGGGGGGAGACCCAGTACTTC.

There are a few counts of this clonotype. This rearrangement joins TRBV7-7 to TRBJ1-6, with TRBD1 identical over 7 bases. This CDR3 is built from 15 residues. The V segment lost 2 bases and the J segment 7 bases; nucleotides outside the gene matches: 5. The germline V gene encodes CDR1 SSHAT and CDR2 FNYEAQ (reference sequence). CDR3 sequence (DNA): TGTGCCAGCAGCTTAAGGGACAGAAGAAATTCACCCCTCCACTTT. Its translation: CASSLRDRRNSPLHF.

This chain links TRBV4-3 with TRBJ1-2; tentative D call: TRBD1 (5 bases). CDR1 LGHNA and CDR2 YSLEER come from the germline V gene. V was shortened by 5 bases and J by 4 bases, with 14 bases between the two germline ends. The CDR3 extends over 14 amino acids. The CDR3: CASSWRWGAYGYTF. CDR3 in DNA: TGCGCCAGCAGCTGGAGATGGGGCGCCTATGGCTACACCTTC.

The V call is TRBV6-2 or TRBV6-3, the J call TRBJ1-6; possibly TRBD1 for D (5 bases). Germline-derived CDR1 and CDR2 are MNHEY and SVGEGT. The CDR3 has 13 amino acids. Trimming left V 4 bases short and J 13 bases short, with 14 bases between. CDR3 sequence reads: CASSWTRYLPLHF. The CDR3 coding sequence is TGTGCCAGCAGTTGGACACGCTATTTGCCCCTCCACTTT.

This chain uses TRBV19 with TRBJ1-1, with TRBD1 as a possible D gene (5 bases). Germline assignment: CDR1 LNHDA and CDR2 SQIVND (reference sequence). The CDR3 runs 14 residues. Trimming removed 7 bases at V and 3 bases at J, with 15 bases between. The DNA for the CDR3 is TGTGCCAGTATAGGCCTGGACATCTACACTGAAGCTTTCTTT. This translates into CASIGLDIYTEAFF.